Shown below are 23 T cell receptor beta chains from a single sample sequenced in a study of blood T cells in healthy people across ages. A second roughly 6 to 12 cycle PCR used barcoded and J-beta primers. TCRdb passed the 5' RACE reads through MiXCR, listing each CDR3 protein once. The sample gives 550,000 to 800,000 distinct CDR3 sequences, roughly 32% of which show up once; about 16% is in the top ten. The source material was blood. The receptor set was obtained from a woman aged 80 or over in good health.

This clonotype was detected ten times or more. V usage is TRBV9 and J usage is TRBJ2-1; 10 bases agree with TRBD2. After removal of 4 bases from V and 1 base from J, the junction contained 8 bases not matched to a gene. Germline V gives CDR1 SGDLS, CDR2 YYNGEE. The CDR3 length is 17 residues. CDR3 DNA: TGTGCCAGCAGCCGGAGCGGGGGGGCCAGATCCTACAATGAGCAGTTCTTC. This sequence encodes CASSRSGGARSYNEQFF.

The sample holds one count of this clonotype. A read error may explain this, as a much larger clone is one base away. The chain employs TRBV7-8 and TRBJ2-7; 10 bases are a match to TRBD2. V lost 2 bases to trimming and J lost 0 bases; unmatched junction nucleotides: 1. Germline values: CDR1 SGHVS, CDR2 FQNEAQ. This CDR3 has 15 residues. CDR3 coding DNA: TGTGCCAGCAGCTTAACTAGCGGGGTCTCCTACGAGCAGTACGTC. The encoded protein is CASSLTSGVSYEQYV.

The table lists this clonotype with many counts. This chain links TRBV7-9 with TRBJ2-5, with TRBD1 matching 9 bases. The V and J ends lost 8 bases and 11 bases, in that order; junction bases with no gene match: 18. The CDR3 extends over 15 amino acids. The germline V gene encodes CDR1 SEHNR and CDR2 FQNEAQ (reference sequence). CDR3 sequence reads: CASRPGTGLPREQYF. The CDR3 coding sequence is TGTGCCAGCCGCCCCGGGACAGGGTTACCCCGGGAGCAGTACTTC.

The chain carries TRBV7-2 and TRBJ1-5; no clear D. This CDR3 has 12 amino acids. The germline gives CDR1 SGHTA, CDR2 FQGNSA. V lost 2 bases to trimming and J lost 15 bases, with 14 bases between them. The CDR3 here is CASSLKTSTLHF. The CDR3 DNA is TGTGCCAGCAGCTTAAAGACCTCAACCCTGCATTTT.

This clonotype showed up many times. This sequence joins TRBV6-5 and TRBJ1-2; D gene uncertain. Trimming left V 5 bases short and J 6 bases short, with 13 bases between. Looked up from germline, CDR1 is MNHEY and CDR2 is SVGAGI. The CDR3 length is 13 residues. The CDR3 region is CASSETLGNGYTF. The CDR3 nucleotides are TGTGCCAGCAGTGAGACCCTAGGGAATGGCTACACCTTC.

V usage is TRBV25-1 and J usage is TRBJ2-4; 7 bases are shared with TRBD2. The better agreement between TRBJ2-7 and the DNA end casts doubt on the J call. Germline V gene lookup returns CDR1 MGHDK and CDR2 SYGVNS. The CDR3 consists of 18 residues. CDR3 sequence (DNA): TGTGCCAGCAGTGAAGGGGAGGGGACCCACCGAAAAAACTACGAGCAGTACTTC. It is translated as CASSEGEGTHRKNYEQYF.

The chain couples TRBV7-2 to TRBJ1-5; the match to TRBD1 covers 12 bases. V lost 2 bases and J lost 7; bases outside the gene matches: 12. The CDR3 is 18 amino acids. Per germline, CDR1 SGHTA and CDR2 FQGNSA. CDR3 nucleotides: TGTGCCAGCAGCTTAAGGGTCGGCGGGACAGGGGGCGGACAGCCCCAGCATTTT. It codes for CASSLRVGGTGGGQPQHF.

This clonotype was recorded only once. This chain uses TRBV29-1 with TRBJ1-5; D unresolved. Germline V CDR1 and CDR2: SQVTM, ANQGSEA. CDR3 size: 12 residues. Trimming pared 6 bases from V and 2 bases from J, leaving 8 bases between. CDR3 in DNA: TGCAGCGTCTCAGAGGGCAATCAGCCCCAGCATTTT. Protein product: CSVSEGNQPQHF.

This clonotype was counted ten times or more. The rearrangement joins TRBV18 to TRBJ2-3; D remains ambiguous. CDR3 size: 12 residues. Germline CDR1 and CDR2: KGHSH and LQKENI. V was shortened by 3 bases and J by 5 bases, with 6 bases between the two germline ends. The CDR3: CASSPREDTQYF. The CDR3 DNA reads as TGTGCCAGCTCACCTAGAGAAGATACGCAGTATTTT.

As regards this clonotype: A much larger clone is a single base away; this may be a read error. The chain combines TRBV7-2 with TRBJ1-2; D uncertain. CDR1 and CDR2 (germline): SGHTA, FQGNSA. This CDR3 has 15 residues. This chain's CDR3 is CASSLGMAANCGYTF. The CDR3 DNA is TGTGCCAGCAGCTTAGGAATGGCAGCTAACTGTGGCTACACCTTC.

This rearrangement joins TRBV20-1 to TRBJ2-7, with 13 bases identical to TRBD2. This CDR3 is 14 amino acids long. The J segment lost 3 bases and the V segment lost 6 bases, leaving 5 bases of the junction unmatched. Germline-derived CDR1 and CDR2 are DFQATT and SNEGSKA (reference sequence). CDR3 sequence reads: CSAVRTSGGYEQYF. In nucleotides, the CDR3 is TGCAGTGCCGTTAGGACTAGCGGGGGCTACGAGCAGTACTTC.

A few counts support this clonotype. Given a much more abundant clone one base away, this may be a read error. The chain combines TRBV7-2 with TRBJ2-7; 7 positions agree with TRBD2. This CDR3 is 14 amino acids long. Trimming took 6 bases from V and 7 from J; bases not matched to a gene: 12. The germline CDR1 and CDR2 sequences are SGHTA and FQGNSA. The DNA of the CDR3 is TGTGCCAGCAGTCCCAGACTAGCTTACAATGAGCAGTACTTC. Protein sequence: CASSPRLAYNEQYF.

As to this clonotype: A much larger clone differs by one base, so this may be a read error. This rearrangement joins TRBV2 to TRBJ2-1, with TRBD2 identical over 9 bases. The better agreement between TRBJ2-7 and the DNA end casts doubt on the J call. CDR1 and CDR2 (germline): SNHLY, FYNNEI. CDR3 length equals 13 residues. CDR3 DNA sequence: TGTGCCTCCCGAGCGGTAGCGGGGGACGAGCAGTACTTC. This translates into CASRAVAGDEQYF.

This clonotype was recorded at least ten times. V gene TRBV19 combines with J gene TRBJ2-7; 10 nucleotides agree with TRBD1. This CDR3 spans 14 amino acids. Trimming removed 6 bases from V and 4 bases from J; junction bases left unmatched: 6. The germline V gene encodes CDR1 LNHDA and CDR2 SQIVND (reference sequence). CDR3 sequence (DNA): TGTGCCAGTAGAGACAGGGGGCCCCTTTACGAGCAGTACTTC. Translated, it gives CASRDRGPLYEQYF.

This clonotype was seen at least ten times. The chain recombines TRBV5-1 with TRBJ1-6; 7 bases are a match to TRBD1. With V trimmed by 7 bases and J by 10 bases, 14 bases remained unmatched. CDR1 is SGHRS and CDR2 is YFSETQ in the germline V gene. CDR3 length: 15 residues. The CDR3 reads CASSGGGGSNSPLHF. The CDR3 DNA sequence: TGCGCCAGCTCCGGAGGAGGGGGCTCCAACTCACCCCTCCACTTT.

This clonotype was counted ten times or more. V is TRBV6-6 and J is TRBJ1-4, with 10 positions matching TRBD1. The CDR3 totals 14 residues. The germline V gene encodes CDR1 MNHNY and CDR2 SVGAGI (reference sequence). The ends lost 8 bases at V and 7 bases at J; junction bases unmatched: 7. The CDR3 region is CASGTGVNGEKLFF. The CDR3 DNA is TGTGCCAGCGGGACAGGGGTGAATGGTGAAAAACTGTTTTTT.

Concerning this clonotype itself: Given a much more abundant clone one base away, this may be a read error. V usage is TRBV4-2 and J usage is TRBJ2-1; 7 bases are shared with TRBD1. Gene TRBJ2-7 matches the end of the DNA better, so the J call may be wrong. Germline assignment: CDR1 LGHNA and CDR2 YNFKEQ. The CDR3 consists of 16 residues. CDR3 coding DNA: TGTGCCAGCAGCCAAGGGCCGGGACAGACTAACAATGAGCAGTACTTC. Protein: CASSQGPGQTNNEQYF.

This clonotype was seen ten or more times. This chain joins TRBV24-1 and TRBJ2-1; D is possibly TRBD1 (8 bases). The V gene lost 3 bases and the J gene lost 2 bases, with 19 bases spanning the gap. CDR3 length equals 18 residues. Germline V gene data show CDR1 as KGHDR and CDR2 as SFDVKD. The CDR3 protein is CATSDPDNRGGAYNEQFF. DNA for the CDR3: TGTGCCACCAGTGATCCGGATAACAGGGGGGGGGCCTACAATGAGCAGTTCTTC.

This clonotype was seen only a few times. The chain joins TRBV29-1 to TRBJ2-1; D might be TRBD1 or TRBD2, each matching 5 bases. Germline V gene data show CDR1 as SQVTM and CDR2 as ANQGSEA. V was clipped by 8 bases and J by 4 bases, with 12 bases between them. This CDR3 comprises 12 residues. CDR3 nucleotides: TGCAGCTCAGGGACCCTTTACAATGAGCAGTTCTTC. It is translated as CSSGTLYNEQFF.

The sample holds a few counts of this clonotype. The chain carries TRBV29-1 and TRBJ1-1, with D uncertain. This CDR3 contains 13 residues. From germline, CDR1 is SQVTM and CDR2 ANQGSEA. V gave up 6 bases and J gave up 6 bases, with 17 bases separating them. CDR3: CSVLWSPGAEAFF. In nucleotides, the CDR3 is TGCAGCGTCCTGTGGAGTCCCGGGGCTGAAGCTTTCTTT.

The genes are TRBV7-2 and TRBJ2-3, with TRBD1 identical over 8 bases. The germline V gene encodes CDR1 SGHTA and CDR2 FQGNSA. The CDR3 is 17 residues long. Germline trimming cut 1 base from V and 4 bases from J; bases unmatched to any gene: 10. The CDR3 coding sequence is TGTGCCAGCAGCTTAGGGGCAGGGGGCTTTGCGGCAGATACGCAGTATTTT. Protein: CASSLGAGGFAADTQYF.

The sample holds many counts of this clonotype. J is TRBJ2-7 and V is TRBV5-1, with D possibly TRBD2 on 5 matching bases. This CDR3 is built from 14 residues. V was trimmed by 4 bases and J by 6 bases, leaving 17 bases between them. The germline gives CDR1 SGHRS, CDR2 YFSETQ. CDR3 region: CASSVASSTFEQYF. The DNA of the CDR3 is TGCGCCAGCAGCGTAGCGAGCAGTACGTTCGAGCAGTACTTC.

This clonotype came up many times. The rearrangement links TRBV12-3 or TRBV12-4 to TRBJ2-3, with no clear D. Trimming shortened V by 5 bases and J by 2 bases, and 14 bases separated the two germline ends. The CDR3 totals 15 residues. The DNA of the CDR3 is TGTGCCAGCAGTCTCCGGGCGGCTTTCACAGATACGCAGTATTTT. Its protein product is CASSLRAAFTDTQYF.